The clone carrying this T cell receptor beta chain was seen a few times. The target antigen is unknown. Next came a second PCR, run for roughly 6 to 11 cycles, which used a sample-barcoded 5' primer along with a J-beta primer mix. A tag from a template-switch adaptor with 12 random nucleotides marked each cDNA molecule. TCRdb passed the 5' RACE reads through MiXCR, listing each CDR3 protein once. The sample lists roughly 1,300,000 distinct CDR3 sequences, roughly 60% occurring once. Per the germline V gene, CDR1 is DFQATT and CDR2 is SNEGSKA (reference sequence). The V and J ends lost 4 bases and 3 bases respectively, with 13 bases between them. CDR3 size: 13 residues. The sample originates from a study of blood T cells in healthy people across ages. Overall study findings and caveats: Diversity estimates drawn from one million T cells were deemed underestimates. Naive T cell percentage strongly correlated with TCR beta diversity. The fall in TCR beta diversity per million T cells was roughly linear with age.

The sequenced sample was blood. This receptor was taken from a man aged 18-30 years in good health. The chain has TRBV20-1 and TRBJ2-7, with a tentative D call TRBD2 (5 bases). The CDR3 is CSATGSRDYEQYF. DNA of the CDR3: TGCAGTGCTACGGGATCACGAGACTACGAGCAGTACTTC.